Listed below are T cell receptor beta chains from one sample, sequenced in a study of blood T cells in healthy people across ages. MiXCR, run by TCRdb on the 5' RACE reads, gives a single entry per CDR3 protein. The repertoire holds roughly 2 million distinct CDR3 sequences, with less than 50% as singletons. Material for sequencing was blood. The source of these receptors is a woman between 40 and 55 years old in good health. Each CDR3 is given with its conserved first and last residue.

>TRBJ2-5|TRBV6-1
CAGGGPGGTQYF
>TRBJ1-4|TRBV2
CASSRRGAQEKLFF
>TRBJ2-2|TRBV6-1
CAIRTSGLLNTGELFF
>TRBJ1-5|TRBV28
CASRPWLGAIQPQHF
>TRBJ2-4|TRBV6-5
CASRRGGVLAKNIQYF
>TRBJ2-3|TRBV5-6
CASSSSSGAASTDTQYF
>TRBJ2-7|TRBV4-3
CASSQDGHHEQYF
>TRBJ1-2|TRBV15
CATSRDRQGIYGYTF
>TRBJ2-7|TRBV29-1
CSVDRGGSYEQYF
>TRBJ1-2|TRBV6-1
CASSEAEGYYGYTF
>TRBJ2-4|TRBV4-3
CASSRDRVTGPSYF
>TRBJ2-7|TRBV27
CAGSSGPYEQYF
>TRBJ2-5|TRBV4-3
CASSQDAATSGTQYF
>TRBJ2-3|TRBV2
CAGKAGADTQYF
>NA|TRBV7-3
CASSLGTSLGETQYF
>TRBJ2-6|TRBV11-2
CASSLLAGFSGANVLTF
>TRBJ1-6|TRBV18
CASSPVGRVDSPLHF
>TRBJ1-2|TRBV6-2/TRBV6-3
CASASNYGYTF
>TRBJ2-4|TRBV6-2/TRBV6-3
CASSYSGGVENIQYF
>TRBJ2-1|TRBV20-1
CSARGEGGDGRFNEQFF
>TRBJ2-1|TRBV3-1
CASSHQGRDNEQFF
>TRBJ2-1|TRBV5-1
CASSKSSGWNEQFF
>NA|TRBV5-6
CASSLGVAHEQYF
>TRBJ2-1|TRBV5-6
CASSSGLVPYNEQFF
>TRBJ2-3|TRBV7-2
CASSPRHITDTQYF
>TRBJ2-5|TRBV29-1
CSAQRGRGETQYF
>TRBJ1-6|TRBV20-1
CSAQRGQASSYNSPLHF
>TRBJ1-1|TRBV5-5
CASSLGAGTPGTEAFF
>TRBJ2-5|TRBV20-1
CSARQTGQRETQYF
>TRBJ2-7|TRBV6-2/TRBV6-3
CASQQSGAPYEQYF
>TRBJ1-2|TRBV5-1
CASSLGCGSPTCSYGYTF
>TRBJ2-1|TRBV6-5
CASSRTGSDEQFF
>TRBJ2-2|TRBV4-3
CASSQEAQGFTGELFF
>TRBJ2-1|TRBV6-5
CASSYSRGRTSAEQFF
>TRBJ2-5|TRBV14
CASSQGVRGEETQYF
>TRBJ1-1|TRBV29-1
CSVLRDRVTEAFF
>TRBJ1-2|TRBV21-1
CASSKRRQVPPLYGYTF
>TRBJ2-7|TRBV13
CASSHREAGRPYEQYF
>NA|TRBV20-1
CSARTSGGFHYEQYF
>TRBJ2-6|TRBV6-5
CASSYSAGSGANVLTF
>TRBJ1-2|TRBV7-2
CASSLAVGQGYNGYTF
>NA|TRBV20-1
CSARGAESSYNEQYF